What follows describes a single T cell receptor (beta chain). As yet, its antigen is unknown. The record originates from a study of cytomegalovirus exposure and HLA in healthy donors. Overall study: From donors who were HLA-typed, an early data release held around 80 million unique TCRs. Study-wide results and caveats: A previous analysis found most TCR beta V segments productive roughly 87% or roughly 30% of the time. Accurate prediction of most subjects' HLA-A and HLA-B alleles from TCR beta sequences was reported. Presence/absence analyses took donor sequencing depth as roughly uniform.

Trimming took 4 bases from V and 0 from J, leaving 12 bases between them. The CDR3 totals 15 residues. Germline lookup yields CDR1 MGHRA and CDR2 YSYEKL. PCR primers comprised 60 Vbeta and 13 Jbeta primers. Repertoires were generated with immunoSEQ multiplex PCR, while TCRdb's copy carries only in-frame clones and drops some. The table lists 90,000 to 140,000 clones, around 80% of them singletons. Source material: PBMCs. The receptor was isolated from a man younger than 35 in good health and CMV-seronegative. The V call is TRBV4-1, the J call TRBJ1-2; D is possibly TRBD1 (6 bases). CDR3 residues: CASSPRDIANYGYTF. Written as DNA, the CDR3 is TGCGCCAGCAGCCCCCGGGACATAGCTAACTATGGCTACACCTTC.